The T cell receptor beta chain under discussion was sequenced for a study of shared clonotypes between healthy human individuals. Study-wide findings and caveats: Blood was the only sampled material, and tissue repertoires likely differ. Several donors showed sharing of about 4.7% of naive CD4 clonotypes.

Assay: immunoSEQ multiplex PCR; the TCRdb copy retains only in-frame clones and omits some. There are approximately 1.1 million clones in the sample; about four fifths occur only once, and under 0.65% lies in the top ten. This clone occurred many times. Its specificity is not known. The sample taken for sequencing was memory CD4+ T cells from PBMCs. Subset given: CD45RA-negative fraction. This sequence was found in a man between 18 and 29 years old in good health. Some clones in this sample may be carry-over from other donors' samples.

The CDR3 protein is CASSFPRVRLNTEAFF. The CDR3 nucleotides are TGTGCCAGCAGTTTTCCGAGGGTAAGGCTGAACACTGAAGCTTTCTTT. J is TRBJ1-1 and V is TRBV28; no firm D call. V lost 3 bases and J 0 bases, leaving 14 bases between the germline ends. This CDR3 spans 16 amino acids. CDR1 MDHEN and CDR2 SYDVKM come from the germline V gene.